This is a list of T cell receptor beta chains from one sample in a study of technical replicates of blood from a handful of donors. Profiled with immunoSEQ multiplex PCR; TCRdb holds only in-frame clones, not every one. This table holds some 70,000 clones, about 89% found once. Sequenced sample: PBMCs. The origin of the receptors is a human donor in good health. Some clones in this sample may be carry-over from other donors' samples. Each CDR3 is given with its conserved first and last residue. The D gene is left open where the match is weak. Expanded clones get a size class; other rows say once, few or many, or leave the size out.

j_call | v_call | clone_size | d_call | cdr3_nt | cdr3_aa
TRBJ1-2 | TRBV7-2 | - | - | TGTGCCAGCAGCTTAGTGAGAGGGTCTTCTGGCTACACCTTC | CASSLVRGSSGYTF
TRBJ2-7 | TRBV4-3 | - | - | TGCGCCAGCAGCCAAGCCCTGGGGCCTAGGGAGCAGTACTTC | CASSQALGPREQYF
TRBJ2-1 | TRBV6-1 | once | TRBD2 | TGTGCCAGTCGTTCAGGTGGGGGGGGCAATGAGCAGTTCTTC | CASRSGGGGNEQFF
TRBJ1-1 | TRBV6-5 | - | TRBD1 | TGTGCCAGCAGTTCCGGGGACAGTCGACCATCGACTGAAGCTTTCTTT | CASSSGDSRPSTEAFF
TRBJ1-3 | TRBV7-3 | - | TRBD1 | TGTGCCAGCAGCAAAGAGGGGACAGGGTTTGGAAACACCATATATTTT | CASSKEGTGFGNTIYF
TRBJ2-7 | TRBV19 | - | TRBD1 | TGTGCCAGCAAGGGGACAGGGGTTTCCTACGAGCAGTACTTC | CASKGTGVSYEQYF
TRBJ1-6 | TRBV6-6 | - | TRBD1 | TGTGCCAGCAGTCGACTTACGACAGGGAACAATTCACCCCTCCACTTT | CASSRLTTGNNSPLHF
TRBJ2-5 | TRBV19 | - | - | TGTGCCAGTAGTATAGGTCCTAGCGCACGCCAAGAGACCCAGTACTTC | CASSIGPSARQETQYF
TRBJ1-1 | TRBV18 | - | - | TGTGCCAGCTCGTCTACAGTGAACACTGAAGCTTTCTTT | CASSSTVNTEAFF
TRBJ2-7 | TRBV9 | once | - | TGTGCCAGCAGCTTATCCACAGGGCCCTACGAGCAGTACTTC | CASSLSTGPYEQYF
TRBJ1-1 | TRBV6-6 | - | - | TGTGCCAGCACCACGGACAGGAACACTGAAGCTTTCTTT | CASTTDRNTEAFF
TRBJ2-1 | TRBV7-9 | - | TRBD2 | TGTGCCAGCAGCCCTTTCGGGAGGGCCGCCAATGAGCAGTTCTTC | CASSPFGRAANEQFF
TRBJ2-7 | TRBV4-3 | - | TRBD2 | TGCGCCAGCAGCCAAGATGCAGCGGGGGACTCCTACGAGCAGTACTTC | CASSQDAAGDSYEQYF
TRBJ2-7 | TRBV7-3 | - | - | TGTGCCAGCAGCTCCCTCCCAGGGGCCCCCTCCTACGAGCAGTACTTC | CASSSLPGAPSYEQYF
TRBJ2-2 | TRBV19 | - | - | TGTGCCAGTAGTAGCGGGTCAGCAAGCATGGGGGAGCTGTTTTTT | CASSSGSASMGELFF
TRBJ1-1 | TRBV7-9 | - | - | TGTGCCAGCAGCCCTACGGGGGGGGCCACTGAAGCTTTCTTT | CASSPTGGATEAFF
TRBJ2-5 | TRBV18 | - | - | TGTGCCAGCTCACCACCGACGGGAGAGACCCAGTACTTC | CASSPPTGETQYF
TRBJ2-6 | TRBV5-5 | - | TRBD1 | TGTGCCAGCAGCTTTCAGGGGGCATCTGGGGCCAACGTCCTGACTTTC | CASSFQGASGANVLTF
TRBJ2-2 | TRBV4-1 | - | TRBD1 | TGCGCCAGCAGCCACGGACAGGGCGGGGAATGGCTGTTTTTT | CASSHGQGGEWLFF
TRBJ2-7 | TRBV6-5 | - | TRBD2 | TGTGCCAGCAGTTACTCGACTAGCGGGAGCTACGAGCAGTACTTC | CASSYSTSGSYEQYF
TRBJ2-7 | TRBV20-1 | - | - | TGCAGTGCTAGTGACAGCTACGAGCAGTACTTC | CSASDSYEQYF
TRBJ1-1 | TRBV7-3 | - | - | TGTGCCAGCAGCCAAGTGGAGGGCCGCCCGATGAACACTGAAGCTTTCTTT | CASSQVEGRPMNTEAFF
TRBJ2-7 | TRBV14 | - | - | TGTGCCAGCAGCCAAGTCCTCTACGGACTGGCCAGCTTC | CASSQVLYGLASF
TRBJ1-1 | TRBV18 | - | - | TGTGCCAGCTCACCACCGGGCCAAAGGAACACTGAAGCTTTCTTT | CASSPPGQRNTEAFF
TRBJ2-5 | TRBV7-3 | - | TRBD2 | TGTGCCAGCAGCTTAACAGGACTAGCGGGGGGACAAGAGACCCAGTACTTC | CASSLTGLAGGQETQYF
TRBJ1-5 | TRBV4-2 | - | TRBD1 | TGTGCCAGCAGCCAGTCGGACAGGGGGCTGAGTGGGCCCCAGCATTTT | CASSQSDRGLSGPQHF
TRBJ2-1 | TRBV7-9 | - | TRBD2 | TGTGCCAGCAGCTTAGCCGCTAGCGGGATTTCTGAGGAGCAGTTCTTC | CASSLAASGISEEQFF
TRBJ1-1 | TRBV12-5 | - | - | TGTGCTAGTGGTTTGAGTCCTGGGGCCGCTGAAGCTTTCTTT | CASGLSPGAAEAFF
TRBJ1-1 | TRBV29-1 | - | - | TGCAGCGTTGATCCGAGAATAACAGCTTTCTTT | CSVDPRITAFF
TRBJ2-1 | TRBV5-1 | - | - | TGCGCCAGCAGCGTAGCCTATCCCCCCAACTACAATGAGCAGTTCTTC | CASSVAYPPNYNEQFF
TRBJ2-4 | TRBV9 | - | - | TGTGCCAGCAGCGTAGAAGCTAGCGTAAACATTCAGTACTTC | CASSVEASVNIQYF
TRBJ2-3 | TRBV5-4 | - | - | TGTGCCAGCAGCGCATACAGGGCCCCGGATACGCAGTATTTT | CASSAYRAPDTQYF
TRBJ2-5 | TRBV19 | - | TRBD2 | TGTGCGTCGACTAGCGGGGAGACCCAGTACTTC | CASTSGETQYF
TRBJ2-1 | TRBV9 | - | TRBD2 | TGTGCCAGCAGCGTAGCAGGTCTAGCGGGAGGCCCGGCCTACAATGAGCAGTTCTTC | CASSVAGLAGGPAYNEQFF
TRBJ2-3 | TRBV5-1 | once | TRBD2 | TGCGCCAGCAGCTTGGCTGCGTCTAGCGGGGGGGAAGATACGCAGTATTTT | CASSLAASSGGEDTQYF
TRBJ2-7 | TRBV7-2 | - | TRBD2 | TGTGCCAGCAGCTCCCAAAACGCGGGGGTGGAGCAGTACTTC | CASSSQNAGVEQYF
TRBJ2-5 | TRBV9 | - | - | TGTGCCAGCAGCGTAGAGCACCAAGAGACCCAGTACTTC | CASSVEHQETQYF
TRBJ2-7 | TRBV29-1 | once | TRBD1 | TGCAGCGTTGATAAGGGGGCTTTGGGGGAGCAGTACTTC | CSVDKGALGEQYF
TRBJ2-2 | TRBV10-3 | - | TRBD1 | TGTGCCATCAGTGAGTTAGGGACAGGGAACACCGGGGAGCTGTTTTTT | CAISELGTGNTGELFF
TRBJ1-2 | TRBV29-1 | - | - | TGCAGCGTTGGGTCAGGGGCTGGCTATGGCTACACCTTC | CSVGSGAGYGYTF
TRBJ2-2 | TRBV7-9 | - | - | TGTGCCAGCAGCTTAATGGGGACTCCTAGGGTCACCGGGGAGCTGTTTTTT | CASSLMGTPRVTGELFF
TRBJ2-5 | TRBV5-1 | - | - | TGCGCCAGCAGCTTGGGAAGTAGCCGGGAGACCCAGTACTTC | CASSLGSSRETQYF
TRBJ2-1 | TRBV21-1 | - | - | TGTGCCAGCAGCAAAGGGGCCGGGAGGTTCTTC | CASSKGAGRFF
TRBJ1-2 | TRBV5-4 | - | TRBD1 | TGTGCCAGCAGCTGGACAGGGGTTGGCTATGGCTACACCTTC | CASSWTGVGYGYTF
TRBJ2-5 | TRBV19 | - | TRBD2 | TGTGCCAGTAGGCCAGCGGGGGGAGGAGAGACCCAGTACTTC | CASRPAGGGETQYF
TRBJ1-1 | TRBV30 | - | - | TGTGCCTGGAGTGCTTTTCACCAGGAATCTGCTTTCTTT | CAWSAFHQESAFF
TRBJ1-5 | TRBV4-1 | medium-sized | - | TGCGCCAGCAGCCAAGGGGTTCGGATCGGGGACAATCAGCCCCAGCATTTT | CASSQGVRIGDNQPQHF
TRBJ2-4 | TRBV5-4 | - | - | TGTGCCAGCAGCCCGGCCTCAGGGGGGCCCAAAAACATTCAGTACTTC | CASSPASGGPKNIQYF